These 16 T cell receptor beta chains were all obtained from the same sample, sequenced in a study of T cell repertoires in cytomegalovirus infection. TCRdb itself ran the reads through MiXCR, one entry per CDR3 protein. The table records 250,000 to 300,000 distinct CDR3 sequences, approximately 9.1% of them present only once. The sequenced sample consisted of PBMCs. All receptors come from a human donor in good health (CMV status not recorded). Some clones in this sample may be carry-over from other donors' samples.

This clonotype appeared many times. The chain joins TRBV7-2 to TRBJ1-6, with D hard to call. In germline, CDR1 is SGHTA, CDR2 FQGNSA. Between the trimmed V and J ends, which lost 4 bases and 10 bases, there was a span of 20 bases. The CDR3 loop spans 16 amino acids. CDR3 residues: CASSSEGDPRTSPLHF. The DNA for the CDR3 is TGTGCCAGCAGCTCAGAGGGCGATCCCCGAACCTCACCCCTCCACTTT.

The V and J genes are TRBV30 and TRBJ2-5, with D perhaps being TRBD1 or TRBD2 (5 bases each). Germline-derived CDR1 and CDR2 are GTSNPN and SVGIG (reference sequence). The V and J ends lost 0 bases and 3 bases respectively, with 5 bases between them. CDR3 size: 12 residues. CDR3 DNA sequence: TGTGCCTGGAGTGTGGGGGAAGAGACCCAGTACTTC. Translation gives CAWSVGEETQYF.

This clonotype was counted many times. V is TRBV7-6 and J is TRBJ1-4, with D possibly being TRBD1 (6 bases). Germline V lookup: CDR1 SGHVS, CDR2 FNYEAQ. V dropped 2 bases and J dropped 3 bases, with 16 bases sitting between them. The CDR3 spans 17 residues. The CDR3 sequence is CASSLRPRDIANEKLFF. DNA for the CDR3: TGTGCCAGCAGCTTACGCCCTCGGGACATCGCTAATGAAAAACTGTTTTTT.

This clonotype came up a few times. The V gene is TRBV7-2, the J gene TRBJ1-1, with D possibly TRBD1 on 5 matching bases. The CDR3 contains 12 residues. With 1 base removed from V and 11 bases from J, the gap between germline ends came to 11 bases. The germline V gene has CDR1 SGHTA and CDR2 FQGNSA. The CDR3 bases are TGTGCCAGCAGCTTAGGTCCAGGGAGGGCTTTCTTT. Amino acids: CASSLGPGRAFF. Using reference TRBV7-2 and TRBJ1-1 for the parts outside the CDR3, the full variable domain is GAGVSQSPSNKVTEKGKDVELRCDPISGHTALYWYRQSLGQGLEFLIYFQGNSAPDKSGLPSDRFSAERTGGSVSTLTIQRTQQEDSAVYLCASSLGPGRAFFGQGTRLTVV.

This chain connects TRBV19 to TRBJ2-2; D ambiguous. Germline V gene lookup returns CDR1 LNHDA and CDR2 SQIVND (reference sequence). The CDR3 contains 14 residues. V lost 7 bases to trimming and J lost 0 bases, with 9 bases between them. CDR3 in amino acids: CASTVGPNTGELFF. In DNA, the CDR3 is TGTGCCAGTACCGTCGGCCCGAACACCGGGGAGCTGTTTTTT.

This clonotype has a handful of counts. The chain uses TRBV19 and TRBJ1-2, with no clear D. This CDR3 is 13 amino acids long. Trimming removed 5 bases at V and 2 bases at J, with 9 bases between. The germline CDR1 and CDR2 sequences are LNHDA and SQIVND (reference sequence). The CDR3 loop is CASSPRPNYGYTF. CDR3 in DNA: TGTGCCAGTAGTCCCCGCCCGAACTATGGCTACACCTTC. The whole variable domain, remainder taken from reference TRBV19 and TRBJ1-2, is DGGITQSPKYLFRKEGQNVTLSCEQNLNHDAMYWYRQDPGQGLRLIYYSQIVNDFQKGDIAEGYSVSREKKESFPLTVTSAQKNPTAFYLCASSPRPNYGYTFGSGTRLTVV.

The V and J genes are TRBV19 and TRBJ2-2; D uncertain. Germline loops: CDR1 LNHDA, CDR2 SQIVND (reference sequence). Trimming cost V 2 bases and J 9 bases, with 4 bases left between them. The CDR3 contains 11 residues. CDR3 nucleotide sequence: TGTGCCAGTAGTATAAGCAGGGAGCTGTTTTTT. This gives the protein CASSISRELFF.

This clonotype was found many times. The genes are TRBV3-1 and TRBJ1-2; D is perhaps TRBD1 (6 bases). Germline assignment: CDR1 LGHDT and CDR2 YNNKEL (reference sequence). Deletions cut 1 base from V and 2 bases from J, with 8 bases between. The CDR3 is made up of 14 amino acids. CDR3 residues: CASSQATGNYGYTF. CDR3 sequence (DNA): TGTGCCAGCAGCCAAGCTACAGGGAACTATGGCTACACCTTC.

This clonotype was detected many times. The chain carries TRBV6-6 and TRBJ2-1, with D possibly TRBD1 on 6 matching bases. This CDR3 is 14 amino acids long. Germline V gene lookup returns CDR1 MNHNY and CDR2 SVGAGI (reference sequence). V was trimmed by 5 bases and J by 11 bases, leaving 19 bases between them. CDR3 DNA sequence: TGTGCCAGCAGTGCGACTGGGGGCTACAAGAAGCAGTTCTTC. This gives the protein CASSATGGYKKQFF.

This clonotype was seen repeatedly, ten times or more. This rearrangement joins TRBV6-2 or TRBV6-3 to TRBJ2-4; 7 nucleotides line up with TRBD1. The junction had 4 bases not matched to a gene; V was cut back by 2 bases and J by 3 bases. The CDR3 covers 15 residues. Germline V CDR1 and CDR2: MNHEY, SVGEGT. The CDR3 DNA is TGTGCCAGCAGTTACACCGGGACAGTCAAAAACATTCAGTACTTC. It translates to CASSYTGTVKNIQYF.

This clonotype was counted only a few times. V is TRBV6-5 and J is TRBJ1-1; D not certain. V was cut by 8 bases and J by 1 base, with 5 bases left in between. Germline CDR1 reads MNHEY; CDR2 reads SVGAGI. This CDR3 region has 11 residues. CDR3 loop: CASRGNTEAFF. The CDR3 region has the DNA TGTGCCAGCCGGGGGAACACTGAAGCTTTCTTT.

This clonotype was counted a few times. The gene calls are TRBV20-1 and TRBJ1-5, with TRBD1 as a possible D gene (5 bases). Germline CDR1 is DFQATT and CDR2 is SNEGSKA (reference sequence). This CDR3 region has 14 residues. The germline V and J ends were trimmed by 0 bases and 4 bases, with 10 bases remaining between them. This CDR3 is CSARDLQDNQPQHF. CDR3 sequence (DNA): TGCAGTGCTAGAGATTTACAGGATAATCAGCCCCAGCATTTT.

This clonotype was counted only a few times. The rearrangement joins TRBV29-1 to TRBJ1-2; perhaps TRBD1 as D (6 bases). The CDR3 extends over 14 amino acids. V was cut by 0 bases and J by 5 bases, with 13 bases left in between. The germline gives CDR1 SQVTM, CDR2 ANQGSEA. CDR3 sequence (DNA): TGCAGCGTTGAAGATCGGGGGGCGCGGTATGGCTACACCTTC. Translating gives CSVEDRGARYGYTF. Drawing the rest from reference TRBV29-1 and TRBJ1-2, the complete variable domain is SAVISQKPSRDICQRGTSLTIQCQVDSQVTMMFWYRQQPGQSLTLIATANQGSEATYESGFVIDKFPISRPNLTFSTLTVSNMSPEDSSIYLCSVEDRGARYGYTFGSGTRLTVV.

There are many counts of this clonotype. This chain links TRBV4-3 with TRBJ1-5; D not resolved. The CDR3 is made up of 21 amino acids. The V gene's germline CDR1 is LGHNA and CDR2 YSLEER. The V end lost 0 bases, the J end lost 0 bases, and 24 bases lay between the germline ends. The CDR3 loop is CASSQDRTTADSLYSNQPQHF. CDR3 DNA: TGCGCCAGCAGCCAAGATAGGACGACGGCGGATTCCTTGTATAGCAATCAGCCCCAGCATTTT.

The V call is TRBV29-1, the J call TRBJ1-2, with D uncertain. Germline values: CDR1 SQVTM, CDR2 ANQGSEA. Trimming took 5 bases from V and 4 from J, leaving 14 bases between them. This CDR3 contains 13 residues. CDR3 amino acids: CSVPEGGLYGYTF. CDR3 coding DNA: TGCAGCGTTCCGGAGGGAGGACTCTATGGCTACACCTTC.

There are many counts of this clonotype. V and J are TRBV7-2 and TRBJ2-7; no definite D call. The germline V gene has CDR1 SGHTA and CDR2 FQGNSA. The ends were cut back, 1 base at V and 4 bases at J, with 14 bases in the middle. CDR3 length: 15 amino acids. Here the CDR3 DNA reads TGTGCCAGCAGCTTAGGGCTGGGCCAAGGGTACGAGCAGTACTTC. Protein sequence: CASSLGLGQGYEQYF.